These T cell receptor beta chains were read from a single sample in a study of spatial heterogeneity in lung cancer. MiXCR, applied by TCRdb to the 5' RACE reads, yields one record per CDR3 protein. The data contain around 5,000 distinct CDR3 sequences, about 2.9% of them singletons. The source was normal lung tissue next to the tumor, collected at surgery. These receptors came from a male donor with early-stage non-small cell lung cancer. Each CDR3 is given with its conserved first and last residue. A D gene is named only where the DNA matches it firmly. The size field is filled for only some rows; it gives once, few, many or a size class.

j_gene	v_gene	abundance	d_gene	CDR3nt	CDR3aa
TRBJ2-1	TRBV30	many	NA	TGTGCCGTTAGGGACTACAATGAGCAGTTCTTC	CAVRDYNEQFF
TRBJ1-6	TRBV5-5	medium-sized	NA	TGTGCCAGCAGCCGCAGTAGCGACAGAAATAATTCACCCCTCCACTTT	CASSRSSDRNNSPLHF
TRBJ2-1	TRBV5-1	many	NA	TGCGCCAGCATGCGGGAACCGTTCGGTCTTGTTAGGCAGTTCTTC	CASMREPFGLVRQFF
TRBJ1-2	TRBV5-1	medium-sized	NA	TGCGCCAGCAGCCCCATGCGGGCCCTTCACTATGGCTACACCTTC	CASSPMRALHYGYTF
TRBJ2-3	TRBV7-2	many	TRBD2	TGTGCCAGCAGCTCGGGACTAGCGGGAGATGTGGGAGATACGCAGTATTTT	CASSSGLAGDVGDTQYF
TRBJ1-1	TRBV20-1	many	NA	TGCAGTGTCTCTTGGGGGATGAGGGGCAACACTGAAGCTTTCTTT	CSVSWGMRGNTEAFF
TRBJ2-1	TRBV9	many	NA	TGTGCCAGCAGCACCCCACTACCGCAGTTCTTC	CASSTPLPQFF
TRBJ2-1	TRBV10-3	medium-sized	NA	TGTGCATCCGGACGGAACTACAATGAGCAGTTCTTC	CASGRNYNEQFF
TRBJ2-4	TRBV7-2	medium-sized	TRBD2	TGTGCCAGCAGCTTAGAGCTAGCGGGGGGTGTTCAGTACTTC	CASSLELAGGVQYF
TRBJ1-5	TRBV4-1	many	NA	TGCGCCAGCAGCCAAGTGGCCGGTCAGCCCCAGCATTTT	CASSQVAGQPQHF
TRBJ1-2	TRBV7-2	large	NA	TGTGCCAGCAGCTTTGACCGGGGTACCCTCGAGAGCTATGGCTACACCTTC	CASSFDRGTLESYGYTF
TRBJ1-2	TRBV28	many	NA	TGTGCCAGCAGGGAGGGGTGGAACTATGGCTACACCTTC	CASREGWNYGYTF
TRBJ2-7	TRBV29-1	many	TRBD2	TGCAGCGTAGTAGCGGGAGGGGAGTCCTACGAGCAGTACTTC	CSVVAGGESYEQYF
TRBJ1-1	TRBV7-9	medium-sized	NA	TGTGCCAGCAGCCAAGGGACAACGAACACTGAAGCTTTCTTT	CASSQGTTNTEAFF
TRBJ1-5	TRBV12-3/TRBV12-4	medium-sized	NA	TGTGCCAGCAGTTGGGCCGGACTAGCGGATCAGCCCCAGCATTTT	CASSWAGLADQPQHF
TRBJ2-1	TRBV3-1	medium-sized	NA	TGTGCCAGCAGCCTGTACAGGGCGGGTGAGCAGTTCTTC	CASSLYRAGEQFF
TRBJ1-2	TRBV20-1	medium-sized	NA	TGCAGTGCTAGTGGGGGAGCCCTCACTAACTATGGCTACACCTTC	CSASGGALTNYGYTF
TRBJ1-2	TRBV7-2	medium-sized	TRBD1	TGTGCCAGCAGCTTAGTGTCCCGACAGGGGAATGGCTACACCTTC	CASSLVSRQGNGYTF
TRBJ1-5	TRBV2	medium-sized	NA	TGTGCCAGGGGACTTGGGAGCAATCAGCCCCAGCATTTT	CARGLGSNQPQHF
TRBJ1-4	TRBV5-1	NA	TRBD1	TGCGCCAGCAGCGTGACCGGGACAGCAACTAATGAAAAACTGTTTTTT	CASSVTGTATNEKLFF
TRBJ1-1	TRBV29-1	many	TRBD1	TGCAGCGTCATACGGACAGGGAGAGCTTTCTTT	CSVIRTGRAFF
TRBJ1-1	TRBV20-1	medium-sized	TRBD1	TGCAGTGCTGTTCGAGACAGGGGTTTGTCTGAAGCTTTCTTT	CSAVRDRGLSEAFF
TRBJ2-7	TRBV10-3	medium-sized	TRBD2	TGTGCCATCAGTGAGCGGGGGGCCTACGAGCAGTACTTC	CAISERGAYEQYF
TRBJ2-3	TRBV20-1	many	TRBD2	TGCAGTGCTAGGAAGGGACTAGTTCCAGATACGCAGTATTTT	CSARKGLVPDTQYF
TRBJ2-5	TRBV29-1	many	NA	TGCAGCGCCGGTCACGGGGAAGAGACCCAGTACTTC	CSAGHGEETQYF
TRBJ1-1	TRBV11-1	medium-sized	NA	TGTGCCAGCAGCTCCCTTTGGCAGGGACGGGCCACTGAAGCTTTCTTT	CASSSLWQGRATEAFF
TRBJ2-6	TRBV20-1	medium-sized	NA	TGCAGTGCCCCAGTCCGGGGGACTGGGGCCAACGTCCTGACTTTC	CSAPVRGTGANVLTF
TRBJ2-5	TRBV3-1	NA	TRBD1	TGTGCCAGCAGCCATGGCCCTAGGGGGCCCCAGTACTTC	CASSHGPRGPQYF
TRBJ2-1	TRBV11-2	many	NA	TGTGCCAGCAGCTTAACTGAGGTACTCTACAATGAGCAGTTCTTC	CASSLTEVLYNEQFF
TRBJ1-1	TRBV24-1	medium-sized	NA	TGTGCCACCAGTGACCCCTGGAACTCTGAAGCTTTCTTT	CATSDPWNSEAFF
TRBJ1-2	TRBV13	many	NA	TGTGCCAGCAGACAACACGCAGGCTATGGCTACACCTTC	CASRQHAGYGYTF
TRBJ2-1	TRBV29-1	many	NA	TGCAGCGTTGGGCAGGGAACCTTGAGTGAGCAGTTCTTC	CSVGQGTLSEQFF
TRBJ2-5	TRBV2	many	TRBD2	TGTGCCAGCAATGCAGGAGGACTAGCGGCGGAGACCCAGTACTTC	CASNAGGLAAETQYF
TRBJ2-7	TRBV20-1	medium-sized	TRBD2	TGCAGTGCTCTGGGGACTAGCGGGACCTACGAGCAGTACTTC	CSALGTSGTYEQYF
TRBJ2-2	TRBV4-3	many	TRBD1	TGCGCCAGCAGCCAAGAAGCAGGGGGCAGAAACACCGGGGAGCTGTTTTTT	CASSQEAGGRNTGELFF
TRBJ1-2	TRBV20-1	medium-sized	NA	TGCAGTGCTGGGGCGGACAACTATGGCTACACCTTC	CSAGADNYGYTF
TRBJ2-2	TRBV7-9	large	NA	TGTGCCAGCAGCTTAGTAGGAGGGTCCGGGGAGCTGTTTTTT	CASSLVGGSGELFF
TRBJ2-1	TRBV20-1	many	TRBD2	TGCAGTGCTAGCCCGTGGACTAGCGGGTACAATGAGCAGTTCTTC	CSASPWTSGYNEQFF
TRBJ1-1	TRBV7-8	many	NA	TGTGCCAGCAGCTTTCAATGGAACACTGAAGCTTTCTTT	CASSFQWNTEAFF
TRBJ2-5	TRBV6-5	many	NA	TGTGCCAGCAAAGGGAGCATGCAAGAGACCCAGTACTTC	CASKGSMQETQYF
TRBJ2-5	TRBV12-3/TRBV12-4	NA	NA	TGTGCCAGCACCCTAAAGGAGAAAGAAGAGACCCAGTACTTC	CASTLKEKEETQYF